The clone carrying this TCR beta chain was seen a single time. This sample was taken from a study of blood T cell repertoires in COVID-19. Study in general: Spain, Italy and the United States supplied samples that represented acute and convalescent COVID-19. Sources were T cells, B-cell-depleted T cells, or PBMCs; the material itself was cDNA or gDNA.

Per the original data handling: Researchers report that nucleated cell counts were estimated from reference gene primer amplification. Sequencing used immunoSEQ multiplex PCR; TCRdb keeps in-frame clones, though not all of them. The D gene and trimming were derived from the DNA, and the V and J assignments and clone size from that table. The profile shows hundreds of thousands of clones, roughly 88% of them singletons. CDR1 and CDR2 (germline): MGHDK, SYGVNS. Trimming cost V 6 bases and J 7 bases; bases outside gene matches: 12. The CDR3 totals 16 residues. Sequences were obtained from peripheral blood. The origin of this receptor is a man aged 80 or over with acute or convalescent COVID-19. The rearrangement uses TRBV25-1 and TRBJ2-1; TRBD1 agrees at 10 bases. CDR3 protein: CASSLSRTGGGNEQFF. The DNA for the CDR3 is TGTGCCAGCAGCCTATCAAGGACAGGGGGAGGGAATGAGCAGTTCTTC. Full variable domain (outside the CDR3, taken from reference TRBV25-1 and TRBJ2-1): EADIYQTPRYLVIGTGKKITLECSQTMGHDKMYWYQQDPGMELHLIHYSYGVNSTEKGDLSSESTVSRIRTEHFPLTLESARPSHTSQYLCASSLSRTGGGNEQFFGPGTRLTVL.